Reported below is one T cell receptor (beta chain). These data come from a study of early T cells in non-severe SARS-CoV-2 infection. Across the whole study: With bulk RNA from unsorted whole blood as input, sequencing yielded unpaired chains.

Each CDR3 protein is one row after TCRdb ran MiXCR on the 5' RACE reads. The sample lists roughly 76,000 distinct CDR3 sequences, 12% occurring once. The CDR3 has 14 amino acids. Germline trimming cut 6 bases from V and 3 bases from J; bases unmatched to any gene: 9. Per germline, CDR1 SGHRS and CDR2 YFSETQ. The sample taken for sequencing was whole blood. This rearrangement joins TRBV5-1 to TRBJ2-7; 7 bases are shared with TRBD2. This TCR was recovered from an adult who was a healthcare worker with PCR-confirmed SARS-CoV-2 infection or an uninfected control (not recorded which). The CDR3 spells CASKKSSGHYEQYF. CDR3 coding DNA: TGCGCCAGCAAGAAAAGTAGCGGGCACTACGAGCAGTACTTC.